This TCR beta chain comes out of a study of identical twins. Study results and limitations: Weaker excess sharing between twins was seen in beta out-of-frame sequences. Insertions were fewer in abundant cord blood beta clonotypes, whereas memory repertoires showed none of this pattern. Diverse VJ usage suggested most zero-insertion clonotypes were not invariant T cells.

Looked up from germline, CDR1 is MGHDK and CDR2 is SYGVNS. V gave up 2 bases and J gave up 2 bases, with 7 bases separating them. The CDR3 spans 14 residues. This clonotype appeared a few times. Antigen unknown. Template switching created a universal primer site, and the cDNA included unique molecular identifiers. TCRdb reprocessed the 5' RACE reads with MiXCR, giving one entry per CDR3 protein. The profile covers fewer than 650,000 distinct CDR3 sequences, with over 8.5% appearing a single time and around 3.2% taken by the ten largest. This same sample was also taken into another study, of yellow fever vaccine responses in identical twins.

V is TRBV25-1 and J is TRBJ2-4; D is perhaps TRBD1 (5 bases). The sequencing input was PBMCs. This TCR was recovered from a woman younger than 30 in good health. The CDR3 protein is CASSEAGSKNIQYF. The CDR3 DNA reads TGTGCCAGCAGTGAAGCAGGGTCCAAAAACATTCAGTACTTC.